One and the same sample provided the 6 T cell receptor beta chains below, sequenced in a study of graft-versus-host responses after intestinal transplantation. Sequencing was performed with immunoSEQ multiplex PCR; in TCRdb, only in-frame clones are kept and a portion is missing. The sample includes fewer than 130,000 clones, roughly 93% of them seen just once. No antigen has been identified for these receptors. The material sequenced was unstimulated CD8+ T cells sorted from spleen or lymph node cells, taken before intestinal transplant. Receptors were obtained from a human donor who received an intestinal transplant.

The chain carries TRBV4-1 and TRBJ2-7, with TRBD2 matching over 7 bases. The CDR3 is made up of 15 amino acids. The germline gives CDR1 MGHRA, CDR2 YSYEKL. V lost 1 base, J lost 0 bases, and 3 bases stayed unmatched. The CDR3 coding sequence is TGCGCCAGCAGCCAAGCGGCGGGAGACTCCTACGAGCAGTACTTC. Protein: CASSQAAGDSYEQYF.

The chain uses TRBV7-3 and TRBJ2-1, with D unclear. The CDR3 loop spans 17 amino acids. Germline assignment: CDR1 SGHTA and CDR2 FQGTGA. V was cut by 2 bases and J by 0 bases, with 14 bases left in between. The CDR3 nucleotides read TGTGCCAGCAGCTTACAAGCAACGACACACTCCTACAATGAGCAGTTCTTC. Its protein product is CASSLQATTHSYNEQFF.

The chain carries TRBV4-1 and TRBJ1-1; a possible D gene is TRBD1 (5 bases). The CDR3 extends over 15 amino acids. Germline CDR1 and CDR2: MGHRA and YSYEKL. Trimming removed 2 bases from V and 3 bases from J, with 13 bases in between. In nucleotides, the CDR3 is TGCGCCAGCAGCCAAATCCATGGAGGGGACACTGAAGCTTTCTTT. Translation: CASSQIHGGDTEAFF.

The chain joins TRBV5-1 to TRBJ1-1; D not certain. CDR1 and CDR2 (germline): SGHRS, YFSETQ. The CDR3 is 13 amino acids. Trimming took off 0 bases at V and 5 bases at J, with 8 bases between the two ends. CDR3 coding DNA: TGCGCCAGCAGCTTGGGTGGGGAAACTGAAGCTTTCTTT. Amino acid sequence: CASSLGGETEAFF.

This CDR3 is CASSPGDSNQPQHF. The CDR3 DNA sequence: TGTGCCAGTAGTCCAGGAGATAGCAATCAGCCCCAGCATTTT. The J gene is TRBJ1-5, the V gene TRBV19; D gene unclear. The V and J ends lost 5 bases and 0 bases respectively, with 8 bases between them. CDR3 length: 14 amino acids. Germline CDR1 is LNHDA and CDR2 is SQIVND (reference sequence).

This chain connects TRBV11-2 to TRBJ1-3; the match to TRBD1 covers 9 bases. Looked up from germline, CDR1 is SGHAT and CDR2 is FQNNGV. CDR3 length equals 15 residues. The trim removed 5 bases at V and 2 bases at J, leaving 4 bases unmatched. CDR3 region: CASSMGDRAGNTIYF. CDR3 coding DNA: TGTGCCAGCAGCATGGGGGACAGGGCTGGAAACACCATATATTTT.